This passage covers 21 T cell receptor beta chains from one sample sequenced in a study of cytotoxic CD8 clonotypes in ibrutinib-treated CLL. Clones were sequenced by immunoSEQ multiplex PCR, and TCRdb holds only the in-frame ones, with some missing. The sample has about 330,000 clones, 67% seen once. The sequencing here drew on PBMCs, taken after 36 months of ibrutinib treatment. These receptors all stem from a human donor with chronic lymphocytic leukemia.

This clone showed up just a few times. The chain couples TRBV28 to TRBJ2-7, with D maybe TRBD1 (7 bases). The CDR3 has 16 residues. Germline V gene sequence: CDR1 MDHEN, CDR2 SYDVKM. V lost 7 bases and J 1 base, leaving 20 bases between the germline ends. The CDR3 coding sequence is TGTGCCAGCACCCCAGGAGGGGGCATCGGGTCCTACGAGCAGTACTTC. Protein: CASTPGGGIGSYEQYF.

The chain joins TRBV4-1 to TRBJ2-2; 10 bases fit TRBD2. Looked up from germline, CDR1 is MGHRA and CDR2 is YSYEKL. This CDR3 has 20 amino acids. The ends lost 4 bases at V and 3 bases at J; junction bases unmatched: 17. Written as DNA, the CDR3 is TGCGCCAGCAGCCTCGAAACCGGGGTAGCGGGAGGACGAGACACCGGGGAGCTGTTTTTT. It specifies CASSLETGVAGGRDTGELFF.

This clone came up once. CDR3 amino acids: CAISESSLAYNEQFF. Here the CDR3 DNA reads TGTGCCATCAGTGAGTCGAGTTTGGCGTACAATGAGCAGTTCTTC. The chain combines TRBV10-3 with TRBJ2-1; D is ambiguous. The CDR3 consists of 15 residues. Germline V gene data show CDR1 as ENHRY and CDR2 as SYGVKD. The V end lost 0 bases, the J end lost 4 bases, and 10 bases lay between the germline ends.

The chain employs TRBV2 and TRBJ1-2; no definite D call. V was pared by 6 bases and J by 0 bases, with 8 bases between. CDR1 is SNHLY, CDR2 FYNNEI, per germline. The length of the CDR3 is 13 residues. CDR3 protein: CASRVDSNYGYTF. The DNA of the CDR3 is TGTGCCAGCAGGGTAGATTCTAACTATGGCTACACCTTC.

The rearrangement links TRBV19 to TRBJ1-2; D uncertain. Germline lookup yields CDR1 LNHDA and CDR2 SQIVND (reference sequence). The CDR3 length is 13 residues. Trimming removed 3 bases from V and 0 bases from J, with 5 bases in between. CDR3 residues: CASSISSNYGYTF. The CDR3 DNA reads TGTGCCAGTAGTATCAGCTCTAACTATGGCTACACCTTC.

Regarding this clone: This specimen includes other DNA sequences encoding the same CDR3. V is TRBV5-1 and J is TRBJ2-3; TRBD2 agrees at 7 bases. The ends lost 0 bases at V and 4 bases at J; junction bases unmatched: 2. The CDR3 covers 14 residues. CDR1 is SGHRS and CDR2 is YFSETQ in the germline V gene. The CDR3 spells CASSLVAGADTQYF. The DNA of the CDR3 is TGCGCCAGCAGCTTGGTCGCGGGAGCAGATACGCAGTATTTT.

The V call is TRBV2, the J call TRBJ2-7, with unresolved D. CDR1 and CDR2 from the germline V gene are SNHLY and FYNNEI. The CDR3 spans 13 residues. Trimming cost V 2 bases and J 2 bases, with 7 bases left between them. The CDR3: CASSELPAYEQYF. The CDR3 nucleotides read TGTGCCAGCAGTGAACTGCCAGCCTACGAGCAGTACTTC.

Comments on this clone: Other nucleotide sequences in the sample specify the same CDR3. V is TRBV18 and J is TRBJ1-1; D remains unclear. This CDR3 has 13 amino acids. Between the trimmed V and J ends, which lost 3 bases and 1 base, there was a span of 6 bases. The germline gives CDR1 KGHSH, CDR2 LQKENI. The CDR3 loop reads CASSPTGNTEAFF. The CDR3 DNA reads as TGTGCCAGCTCACCGACTGGGAACACTGAAGCTTTCTTT.

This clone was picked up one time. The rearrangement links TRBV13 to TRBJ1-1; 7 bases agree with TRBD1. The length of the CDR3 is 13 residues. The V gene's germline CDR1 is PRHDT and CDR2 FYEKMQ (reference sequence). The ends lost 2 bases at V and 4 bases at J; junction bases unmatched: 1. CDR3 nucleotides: TGTGCCAGCAGCTTACGGACAGGCACTGAAGCTTTCTTT. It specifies CASSLRTGTEAFF.

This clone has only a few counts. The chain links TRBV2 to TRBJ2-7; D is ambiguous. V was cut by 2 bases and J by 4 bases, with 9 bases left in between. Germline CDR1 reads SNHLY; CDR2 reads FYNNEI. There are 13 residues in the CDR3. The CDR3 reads CASSESAAYEQYF. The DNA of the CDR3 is TGTGCCAGCAGTGAAAGCGCGGCATACGAGCAGTACTTC.

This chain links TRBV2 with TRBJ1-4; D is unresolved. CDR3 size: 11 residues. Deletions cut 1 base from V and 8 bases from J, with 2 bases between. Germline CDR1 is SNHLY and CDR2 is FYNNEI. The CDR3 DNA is TGTGCCAGCAGTGAAGGGGAAAAACTGTTTTTT. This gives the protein CASSEGEKLFF.

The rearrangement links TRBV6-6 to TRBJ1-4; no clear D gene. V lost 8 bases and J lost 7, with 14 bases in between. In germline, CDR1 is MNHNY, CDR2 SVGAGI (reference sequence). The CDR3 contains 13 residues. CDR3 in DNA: TGTGCCAGCGCCCAGGCAAACGGTGAAAAACTGTTTTTT. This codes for CASAQANGEKLFF.

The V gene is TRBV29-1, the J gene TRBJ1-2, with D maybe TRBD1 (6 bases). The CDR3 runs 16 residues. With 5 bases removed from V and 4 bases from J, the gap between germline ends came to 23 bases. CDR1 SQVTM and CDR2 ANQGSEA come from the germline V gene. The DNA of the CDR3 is TGCAGCGTTAGGGCAGGGGACGCGCCAGTCTTCTATGGCTACACCTTC. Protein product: CSVRAGDAPVFYGYTF. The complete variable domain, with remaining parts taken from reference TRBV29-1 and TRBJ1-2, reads SAVISQKPSRDICQRGTSLTIQCQVDSQVTMMFWYRQQPGQSLTLIATANQGSEATYESGFVIDKFPISRPNLTFSTLTVSNMSPEDSSIYLCSVRAGDAPVFYGYTFGSGTRLTVV.

The CDR3 spells CASGLANEKLFF. The DNA for the CDR3 is TGTGCCAGCGGACTAGCTAATGAAAAACTGTTTTTT. This sequence joins TRBV6-6 and TRBJ1-4; D gene uncertain. The V end lost 8 bases, the J end lost 3 bases, and 7 bases lay between the germline ends. The CDR3 runs 12 residues. Germline CDR1 MNHNY, CDR2 SVGAGI (reference sequence).

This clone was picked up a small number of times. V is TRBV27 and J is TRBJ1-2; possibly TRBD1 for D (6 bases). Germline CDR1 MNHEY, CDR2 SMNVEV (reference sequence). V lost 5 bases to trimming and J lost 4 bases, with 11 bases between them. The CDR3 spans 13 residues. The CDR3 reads CASSPQGGYGYTF. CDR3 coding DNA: TGTGCCAGCAGTCCACAGGGTGGCTATGGCTACACCTTC.

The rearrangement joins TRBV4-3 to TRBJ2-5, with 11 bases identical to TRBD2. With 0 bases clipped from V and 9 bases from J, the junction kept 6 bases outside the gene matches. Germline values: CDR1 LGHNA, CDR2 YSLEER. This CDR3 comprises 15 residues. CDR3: CASSQDNSGRAAQYF. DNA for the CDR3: TGCGCCAGCAGCCAAGATAATAGCGGGAGGGCCGCCCAGTACTTC.

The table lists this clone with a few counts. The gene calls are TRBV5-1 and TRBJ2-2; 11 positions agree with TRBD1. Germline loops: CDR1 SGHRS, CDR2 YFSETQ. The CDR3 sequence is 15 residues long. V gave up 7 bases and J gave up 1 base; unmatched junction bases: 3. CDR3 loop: CASGQGAVNTGELFF. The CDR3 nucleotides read TGCGCCAGCGGACAGGGGGCGGTGAACACCGGGGAGCTGTTTTTT.

In DNA form, the CDR3 reads TGTGCCAGCAGTTCAGGGAGCTCCTACGAGCAGTACTTC. Protein: CASSSGSSYEQYF. V and J are TRBV27 and TRBJ2-7; D assignment may be TRBD1 or TRBD2 (5 bases each). From germline, CDR1 is MNHEY and CDR2 SMNVEV (reference sequence). V was clipped by 4 bases and J by 0 bases, with 7 bases between them. This CDR3 has 13 amino acids.

CDR3 DNA: TGCAGCGTTGCCGGTAGCGGGAGGGGAGCCACCGGGGAGCTGTTTTTT. Protein: CSVAGSGRGATGELFF. The chain joins TRBV29-1 to TRBJ2-2; 11 nucleotides align to TRBD2. V dropped 4 bases and J dropped 4; count of bases not matched to a gene: 8. Looked up from germline, CDR1 is SQVTM and CDR2 is ANQGSEA. CDR3 length: 16 amino acids.

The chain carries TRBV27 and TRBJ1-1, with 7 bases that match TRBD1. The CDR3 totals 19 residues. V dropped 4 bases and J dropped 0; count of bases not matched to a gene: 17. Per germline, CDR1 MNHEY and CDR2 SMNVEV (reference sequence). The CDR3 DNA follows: TGTGCCAGCAGTTCCCTCTTCCCCCGGACAGGCGTCATGAACACTGAAGCTTTCTTT. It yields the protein CASSSLFPRTGVMNTEAFF.

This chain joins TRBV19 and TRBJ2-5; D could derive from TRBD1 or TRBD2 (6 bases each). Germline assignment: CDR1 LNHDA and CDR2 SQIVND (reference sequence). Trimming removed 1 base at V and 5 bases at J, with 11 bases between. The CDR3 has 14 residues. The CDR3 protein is CASSIVGGLETQYF. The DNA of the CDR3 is TGTGCCAGTAGTATAGTCGGGGGCCTTGAGACCCAGTACTTC.